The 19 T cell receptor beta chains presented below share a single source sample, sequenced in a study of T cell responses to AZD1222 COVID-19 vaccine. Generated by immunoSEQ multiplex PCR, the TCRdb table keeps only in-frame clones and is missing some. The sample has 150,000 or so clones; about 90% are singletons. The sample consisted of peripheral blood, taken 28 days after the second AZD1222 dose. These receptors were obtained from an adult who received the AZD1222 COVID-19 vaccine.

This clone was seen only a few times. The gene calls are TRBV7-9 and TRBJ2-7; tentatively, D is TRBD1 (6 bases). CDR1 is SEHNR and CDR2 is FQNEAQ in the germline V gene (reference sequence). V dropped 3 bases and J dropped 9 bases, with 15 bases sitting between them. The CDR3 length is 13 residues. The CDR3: CASSLGQGSVQYF. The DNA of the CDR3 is TGTGCCAGCAGCTTGGGTCAGGGGAGTGTGCAGTACTTC.

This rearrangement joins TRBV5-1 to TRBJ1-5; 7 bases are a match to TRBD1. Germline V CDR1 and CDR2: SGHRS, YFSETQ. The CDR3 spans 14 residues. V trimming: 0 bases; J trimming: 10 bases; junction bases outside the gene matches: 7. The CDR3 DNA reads TGCGCCAGCAGCTTGGCCCAGGGGGTGGTTCCCCAGCATTTT. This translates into CASSLAQGVVPQHF.

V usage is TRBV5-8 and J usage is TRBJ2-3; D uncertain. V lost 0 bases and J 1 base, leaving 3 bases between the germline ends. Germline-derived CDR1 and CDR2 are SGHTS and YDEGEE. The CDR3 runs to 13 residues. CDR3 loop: CASSLAGTDTQYF. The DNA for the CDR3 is TGTGCCAGCAGCTTGGCAGGCACAGATACGCAGTATTTT.

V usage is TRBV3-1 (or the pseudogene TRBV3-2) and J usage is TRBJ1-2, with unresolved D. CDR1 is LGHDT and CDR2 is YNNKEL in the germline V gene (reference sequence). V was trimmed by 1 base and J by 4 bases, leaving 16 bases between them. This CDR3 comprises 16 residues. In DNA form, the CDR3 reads TGTGCCAGCAGCCAAGCTTACCGACAACCGAGCTATGGCTACACCTTC. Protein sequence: CASSQAYRQPSYGYTF.

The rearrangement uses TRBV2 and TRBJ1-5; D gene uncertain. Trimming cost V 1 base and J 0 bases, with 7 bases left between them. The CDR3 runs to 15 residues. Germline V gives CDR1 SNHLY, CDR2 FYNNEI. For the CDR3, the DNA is TGTGCCAGCAGTGAAGGGTTTACTAGCAATCAGCCCCAGCATTTT. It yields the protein CASSEGFTSNQPQHF.

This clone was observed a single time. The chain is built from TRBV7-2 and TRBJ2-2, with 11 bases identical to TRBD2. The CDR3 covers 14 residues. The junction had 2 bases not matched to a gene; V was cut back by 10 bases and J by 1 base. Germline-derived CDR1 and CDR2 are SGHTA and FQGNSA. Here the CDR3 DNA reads TGTGCCACCGGGACTAGCGGGAACACCGGGGAGCTGTTTTTT. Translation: CATGTSGNTGELFF.

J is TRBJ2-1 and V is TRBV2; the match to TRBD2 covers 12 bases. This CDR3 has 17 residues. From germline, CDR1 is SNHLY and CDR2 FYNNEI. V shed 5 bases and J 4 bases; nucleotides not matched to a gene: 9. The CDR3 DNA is TGTGCCAGCAGTTCCCTTTCCGGGACTAGCGGGTACAATGAGCAGTTCTTC. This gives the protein CASSSLSGTSGYNEQFF.

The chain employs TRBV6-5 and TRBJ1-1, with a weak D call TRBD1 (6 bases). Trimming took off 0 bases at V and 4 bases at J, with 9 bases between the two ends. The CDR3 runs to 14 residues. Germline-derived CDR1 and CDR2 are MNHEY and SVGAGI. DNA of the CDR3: TGTGCCAGCAGTTACTCACAGGGCAGCACTGAAGCTTTCTTT. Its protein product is CASSYSQGSTEAFF.

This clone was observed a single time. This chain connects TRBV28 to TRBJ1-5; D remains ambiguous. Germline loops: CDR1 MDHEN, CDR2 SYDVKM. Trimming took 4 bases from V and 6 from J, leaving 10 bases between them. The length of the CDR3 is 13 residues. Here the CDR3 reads CASSYDEVQPQHF. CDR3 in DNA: TGTGCCAGCAGTTATGACGAGGTTCAGCCCCAGCATTTT.

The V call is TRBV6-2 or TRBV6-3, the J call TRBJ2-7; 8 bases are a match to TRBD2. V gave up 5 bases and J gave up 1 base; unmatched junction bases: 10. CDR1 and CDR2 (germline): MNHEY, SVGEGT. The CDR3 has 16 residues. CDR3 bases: TGTGCCAGCAGTCCCGCCGGGGGGGGGTCGTCCTACGAGCAGTACTTC. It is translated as CASSPAGGGSSYEQYF.

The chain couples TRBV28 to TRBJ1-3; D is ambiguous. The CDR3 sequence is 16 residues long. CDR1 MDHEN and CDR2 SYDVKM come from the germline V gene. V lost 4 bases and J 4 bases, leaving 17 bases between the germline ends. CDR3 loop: CASSSSRLLGGNTIYF. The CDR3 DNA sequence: TGTGCCAGCAGTTCCTCCCGCCTCCTAGGAGGAAACACCATATATTTT. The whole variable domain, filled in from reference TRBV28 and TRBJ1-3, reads DVKVTQSSRYLVKRTGEKVFLECVQDMDHENMFWYRQDPGLGLRLIYFSYDVKMKEKGDIPEGYSVSREKKERFSLILESASTNQTSMYLCASSSSRLLGGNTIYFGEGSWLTVV.

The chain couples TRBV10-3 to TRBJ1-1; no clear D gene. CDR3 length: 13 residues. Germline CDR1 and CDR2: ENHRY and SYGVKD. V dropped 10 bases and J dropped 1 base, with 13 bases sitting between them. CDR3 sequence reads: CATGEGENTEAFF. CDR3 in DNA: TGTGCCACCGGGGAGGGAGAGAACACTGAAGCTTTCTTT.

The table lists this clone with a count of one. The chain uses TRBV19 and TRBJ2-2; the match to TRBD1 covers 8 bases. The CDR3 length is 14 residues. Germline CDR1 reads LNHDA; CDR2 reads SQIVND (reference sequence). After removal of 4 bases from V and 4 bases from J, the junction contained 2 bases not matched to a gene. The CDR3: CASSTGQVTGELFF. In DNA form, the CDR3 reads TGTGCCAGTAGTACGGGACAGGTCACCGGGGAGCTGTTTTTT. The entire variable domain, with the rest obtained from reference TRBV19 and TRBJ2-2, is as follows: DGGITQSPKYLFRKEGQNVTLSCEQNLNHDAMYWYRQDPGQGLRLIYYSQIVNDFQKGDIAEGYSVSREKKESFPLTVTSAQKNPTAFYLCASSTGQVTGELFFGEGSRLTVL.

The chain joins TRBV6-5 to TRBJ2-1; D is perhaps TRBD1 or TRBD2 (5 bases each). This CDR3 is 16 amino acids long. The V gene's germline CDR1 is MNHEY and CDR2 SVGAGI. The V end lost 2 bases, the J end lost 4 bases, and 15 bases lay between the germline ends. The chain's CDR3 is CASSYTRTMRYNEQFF. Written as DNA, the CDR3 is TGTGCCAGCAGTTACACTAGGACAATGAGGTACAATGAGCAGTTCTTC.

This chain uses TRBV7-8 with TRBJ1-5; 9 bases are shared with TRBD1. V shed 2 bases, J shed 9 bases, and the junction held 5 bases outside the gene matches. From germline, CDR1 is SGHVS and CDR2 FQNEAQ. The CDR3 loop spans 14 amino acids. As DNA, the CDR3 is TGTGCCAGCAGCTTAACAGGGGGCCGGGGGCCCCAGCATTTT. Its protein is CASSLTGGRGPQHF. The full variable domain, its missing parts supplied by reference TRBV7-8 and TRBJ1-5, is GAGVSQSPRYKVAKRGQDVALRCDPISGHVSLFWYQQALGQGPEFLTYFQNEAQLDKSGLPSDRFFAERPEGSVSTLKIQRTQQEDSAVYLCASSLTGGRGPQHFGDGTRLSIL.

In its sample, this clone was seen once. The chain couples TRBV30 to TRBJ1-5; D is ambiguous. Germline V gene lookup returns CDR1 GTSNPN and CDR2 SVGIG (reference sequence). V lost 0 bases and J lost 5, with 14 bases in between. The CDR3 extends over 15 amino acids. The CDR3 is CAWSVMGGVYQPQHF. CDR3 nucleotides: TGTGCCTGGAGTGTAATGGGAGGTGTTTATCAGCCCCAGCATTTT. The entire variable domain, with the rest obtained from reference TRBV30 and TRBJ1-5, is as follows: SQTIHQWPATLVQPVGSPLSLECTVEGTSNPNLYWYRQAAGRGLQLLFYSVGIGQISSEVPQNLSASRPQDRQFILSSKKLLLSDSGFYLCAWSVMGGVYQPQHFGDGTRLSIL.

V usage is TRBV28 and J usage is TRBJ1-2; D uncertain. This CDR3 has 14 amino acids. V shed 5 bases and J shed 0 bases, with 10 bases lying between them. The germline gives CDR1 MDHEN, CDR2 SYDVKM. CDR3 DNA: TGTGCCAGCAGTCCTAGTGGAGCTAACTATGGCTACACCTTC. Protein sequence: CASSPSGANYGYTF.

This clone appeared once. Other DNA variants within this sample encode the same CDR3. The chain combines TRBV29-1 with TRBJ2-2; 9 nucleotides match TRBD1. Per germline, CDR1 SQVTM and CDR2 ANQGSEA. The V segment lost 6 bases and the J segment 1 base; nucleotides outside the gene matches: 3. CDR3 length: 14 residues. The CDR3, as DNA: TGCAGCGTGGACAGGGGATTGAACACCGGGGAGCTGTTTTTT. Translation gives CSVDRGLNTGELFF.

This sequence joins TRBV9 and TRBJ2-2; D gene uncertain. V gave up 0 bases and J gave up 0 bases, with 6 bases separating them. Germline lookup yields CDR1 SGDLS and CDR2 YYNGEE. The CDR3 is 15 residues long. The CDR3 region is CASSVGSANTGELFF. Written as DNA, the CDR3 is TGTGCCAGCAGCGTAGGTTCGGCGAACACCGGGGAGCTGTTTTTT. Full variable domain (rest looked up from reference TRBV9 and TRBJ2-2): DSGVTQTPKHLITATGQRVTLRCSPRSGDLSVYWYQQSLDQGLQFLIQYYNGEERAKGNILERFSAQQFPDLHSELNLSSLELGDSALYFCASSVGSANTGELFFGEGSRLTVL.